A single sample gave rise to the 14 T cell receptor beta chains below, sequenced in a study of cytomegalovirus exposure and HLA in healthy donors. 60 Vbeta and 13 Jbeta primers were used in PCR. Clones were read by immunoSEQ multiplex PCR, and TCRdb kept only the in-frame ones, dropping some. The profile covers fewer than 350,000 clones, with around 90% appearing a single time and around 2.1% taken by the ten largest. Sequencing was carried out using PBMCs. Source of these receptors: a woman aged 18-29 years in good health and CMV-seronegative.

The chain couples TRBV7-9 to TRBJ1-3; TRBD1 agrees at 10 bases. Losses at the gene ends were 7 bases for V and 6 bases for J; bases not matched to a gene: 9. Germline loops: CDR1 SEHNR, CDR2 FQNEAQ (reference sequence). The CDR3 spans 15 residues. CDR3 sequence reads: CASKAGQGFENTIYF. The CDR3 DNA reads TGTGCCAGCAAGGCGGGACAGGGGTTCGAAAACACCATATATTTT.

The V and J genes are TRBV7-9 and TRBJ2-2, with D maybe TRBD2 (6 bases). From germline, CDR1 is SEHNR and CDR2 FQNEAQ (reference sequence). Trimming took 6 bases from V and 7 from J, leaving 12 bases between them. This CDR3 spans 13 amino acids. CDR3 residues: CASSSGRGGELFF. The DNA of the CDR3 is TGTGCCAGCAGTTCGGGGCGGGGCGGGGAGCTGTTTTTT.

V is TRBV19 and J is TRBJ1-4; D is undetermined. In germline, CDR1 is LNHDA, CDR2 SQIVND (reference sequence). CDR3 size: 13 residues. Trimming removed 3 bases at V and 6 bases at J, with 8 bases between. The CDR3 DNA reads TGTGCCAGTAGTATGAGGAGGGATGAAAAACTGTTTTTT. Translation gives CASSMRRDEKLFF.

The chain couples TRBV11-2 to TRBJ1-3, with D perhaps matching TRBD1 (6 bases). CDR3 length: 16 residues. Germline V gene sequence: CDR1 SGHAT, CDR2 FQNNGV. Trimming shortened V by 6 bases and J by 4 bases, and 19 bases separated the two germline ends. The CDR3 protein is CASSSPGQSPGNTIYF. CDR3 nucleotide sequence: TGTGCCAGCAGTTCACCCGGACAGAGCCCGGGAAACACCATATATTTT.

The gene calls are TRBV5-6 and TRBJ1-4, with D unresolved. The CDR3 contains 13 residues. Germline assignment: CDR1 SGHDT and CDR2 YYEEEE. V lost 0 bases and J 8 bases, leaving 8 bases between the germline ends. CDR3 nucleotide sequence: TGTGCCAGCAGCTTGGTACCGAGAGAAAAACTGTTTTTT. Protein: CASSLVPREKLFF.

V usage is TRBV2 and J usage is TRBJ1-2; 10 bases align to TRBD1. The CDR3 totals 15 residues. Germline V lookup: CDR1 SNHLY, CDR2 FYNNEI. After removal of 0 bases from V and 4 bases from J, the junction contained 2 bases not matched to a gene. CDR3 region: CASSEAGTGVYGYTF. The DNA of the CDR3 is TGTGCCAGCAGTGAAGCCGGGACAGGGGTCTATGGCTACACCTTC.

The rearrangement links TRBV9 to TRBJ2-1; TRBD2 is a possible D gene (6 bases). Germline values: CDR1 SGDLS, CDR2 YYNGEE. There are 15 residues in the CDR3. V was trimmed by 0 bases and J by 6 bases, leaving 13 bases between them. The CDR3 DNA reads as TGTGCCAGCAGCGTAGGACTAGTGGGGGGCAATGAGCAGTTCTTC. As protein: CASSVGLVGGNEQFF.

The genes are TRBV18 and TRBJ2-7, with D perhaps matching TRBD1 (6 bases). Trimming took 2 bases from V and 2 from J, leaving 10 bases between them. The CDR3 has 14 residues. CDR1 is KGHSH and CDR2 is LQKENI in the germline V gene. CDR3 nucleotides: TGTGCCAGCTCACCATCAGGGGTACCCTACGAGCAGTACTTC. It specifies CASSPSGVPYEQYF.

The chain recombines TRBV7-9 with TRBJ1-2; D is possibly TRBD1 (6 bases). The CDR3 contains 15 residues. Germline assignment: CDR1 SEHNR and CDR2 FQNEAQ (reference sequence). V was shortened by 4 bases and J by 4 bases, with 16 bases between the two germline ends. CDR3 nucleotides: TGTGCCAGCAGCTCGGAGACAGGACCTTTCTATGGCTACACCTTC. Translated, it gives CASSSETGPFYGYTF.

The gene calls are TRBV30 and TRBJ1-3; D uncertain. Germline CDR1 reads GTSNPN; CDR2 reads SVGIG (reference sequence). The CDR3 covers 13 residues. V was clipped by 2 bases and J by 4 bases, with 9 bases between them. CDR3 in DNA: TGTGCCTGGAGTCGCGGGATAGGAAACACCATATATTTT. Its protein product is CAWSRGIGNTIYF.

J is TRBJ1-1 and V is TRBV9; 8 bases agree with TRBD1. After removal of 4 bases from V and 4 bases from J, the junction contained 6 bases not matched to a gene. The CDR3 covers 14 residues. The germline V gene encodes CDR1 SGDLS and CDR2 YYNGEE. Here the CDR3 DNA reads TGTGCCAGCAGCCGTTCGGACAGGGCCACTGAAGCTTTCTTT. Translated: CASSRSDRATEAFF.

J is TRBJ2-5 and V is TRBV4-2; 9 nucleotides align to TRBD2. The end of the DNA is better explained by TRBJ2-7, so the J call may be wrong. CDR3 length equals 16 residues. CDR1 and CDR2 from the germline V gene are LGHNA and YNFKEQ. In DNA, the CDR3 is TGTGCCAGCAGCCATAAATCCGGGACTAGCAATCACGAGCAGTACTTC. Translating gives CASSHKSGTSNHEQYF.

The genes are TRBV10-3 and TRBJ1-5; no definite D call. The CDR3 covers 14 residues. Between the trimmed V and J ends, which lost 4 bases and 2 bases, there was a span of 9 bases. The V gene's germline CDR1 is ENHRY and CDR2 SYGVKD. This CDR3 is CAISASVRNQPQHF. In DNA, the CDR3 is TGTGCCATCAGTGCGAGCGTACGCAATCAGCCCCAGCATTTT.

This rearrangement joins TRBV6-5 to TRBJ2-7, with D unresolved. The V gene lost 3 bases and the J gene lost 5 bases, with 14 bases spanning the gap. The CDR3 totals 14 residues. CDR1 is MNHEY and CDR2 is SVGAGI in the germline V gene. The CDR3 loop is CASSYLSARHEQYF. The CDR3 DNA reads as TGTGCCAGCAGTTATTTGTCTGCCAGGCACGAGCAGTACTTC.